The entry below gives a single T cell receptor (beta chain) sequence along with its context. The target antigen is unknown. Sequenced with the Oncomine TCR Beta short-read assay was DNA taken from cultured CD4+ T cells. TCRdb independently ran MiXCR on the PCR reads; one entry per CDR3 protein. The sample contains approximately 20,000 distinct CDR3 sequences, 45% to 50% of which appear only once. The data were taken from a study of vaccination and CD4 T cells after COVID-19. For the study at large: Six men and four women formed the convalescents, two being Hispanic. Post-vaccination specimens were collected at a median of roughly 65 days following dose two (range 14 to 241).

Germline V gene data show CDR1 as SGHNT and CDR2 as YYREEE (reference sequence). The CDR3 is 14 residues long. V dropped 2 bases and J dropped 0 bases, with 8 bases sitting between them. The treatment is: approximately 9-day PBMC culture with coronavirus spike peptide pools or control peptides (ViraFEST assay). First, ViraFEST expanded antigen-specific T cells with peptide pools, and next it sequenced the TCRs. This receptor was identified in a human donor who had recovered from COVID-19. V is TRBV5-4 and J is TRBJ2-5; unclear D gene. The sample was CD4+ T cells from blood, cultured in vitro. The CDR3 DNA reads TGTGCCAGCAGCTTCGGACGGTACCAAGAGACCCAGTACTTC. Residues: CASSFGRYQETQYF.